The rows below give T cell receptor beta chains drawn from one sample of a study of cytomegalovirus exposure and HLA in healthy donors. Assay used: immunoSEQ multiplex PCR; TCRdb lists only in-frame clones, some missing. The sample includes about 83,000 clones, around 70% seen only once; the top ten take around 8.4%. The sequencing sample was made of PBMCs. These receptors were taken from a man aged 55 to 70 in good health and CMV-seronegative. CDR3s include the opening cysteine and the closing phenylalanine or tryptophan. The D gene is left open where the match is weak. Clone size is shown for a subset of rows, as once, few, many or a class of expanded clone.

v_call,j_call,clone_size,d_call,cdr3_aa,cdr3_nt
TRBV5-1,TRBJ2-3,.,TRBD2,CASSLGVAGVTLLGDTQYF,TGCGCCAGCAGCTTGGGGGTAGCGGGAGTCACTCTTTTGGGAGATACGCAGTATTTT
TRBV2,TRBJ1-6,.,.,CASSVQGYNSPLHF,TGTGCCAGCAGTGTTCAGGGGTATAATTCACCCCTCCACTTT
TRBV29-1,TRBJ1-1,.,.,CSAIRGLLSSEAFF,TGCAGCGCTATTAGGGGACTTCTTAGTTCTGAAGCTTTCTTT
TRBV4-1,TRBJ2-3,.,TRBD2,CASSQGLAGVLRTDTQYF,TGCGCCAGCAGCCAGGGACTAGCGGGAGTCTTACGCACAGATACGCAGTATTTT
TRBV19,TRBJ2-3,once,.,CASSISEVTDTQYF,TGTGCCAGTAGTATCTCGGAGGTCACAGATACGCAGTATTTT
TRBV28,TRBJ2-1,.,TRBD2,CASRRLAGGPVYEQFF,TGTGCCAGCAGGCGACTAGCGGGAGGGCCGGTCTATGAGCAGTTCTTC
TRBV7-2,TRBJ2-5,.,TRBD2,CASSLMQREQETQYF,TGTGCCAGCAGCTTAATGCAGCGGGAACAAGAGACCCAGTACTTC
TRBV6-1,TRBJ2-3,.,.,CASSETATDTQYF,TGTGCCAGCAGTGAGACAGCGACAGATACGCAGTATTTT
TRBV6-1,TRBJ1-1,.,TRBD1,CASSRDRDTEAFF,TGTGCCAGCAGTCGGGACAGGGACACTGAAGCTTTCTTT
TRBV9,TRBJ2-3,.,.,CASSVVLGVGDTQYF,TGTGCCAGCAGCGTAGTTCTCGGGGTTGGAGATACGCAGTATTTT
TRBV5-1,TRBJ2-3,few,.,CASSLRGRAEGTDTQYF,TGCGCCAGCAGCTTGAGGGGGAGAGCAGAAGGCACAGATACGCAGTATTTT
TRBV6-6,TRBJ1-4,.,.,CATRQRLNEKLFF,TGTGCCACAAGACAGAGGTTAAATGAAAAACTGTTTTTT
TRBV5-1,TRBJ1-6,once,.,CASSLGRRGNSPLHF,TGCGCCAGCAGCTTGGGACGGAGGGGTAATTCACCCCTCCACTTT
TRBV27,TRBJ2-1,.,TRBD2,CASSLRGERYNEQFF,TGTGCCAGCAGTTTACGGGGGGAGCGGTACAATGAGCAGTTCTTC
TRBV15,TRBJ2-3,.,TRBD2,CATSVSGRAKAVGETQYF,TGTGCCACCAGCGTAAGCGGGAGGGCCAAGGCCGTCGGAGAAACGCAGTATTTT
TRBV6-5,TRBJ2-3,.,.,CASSLAGGHVDTQYF,TGTGCCAGCAGCCTAGCTGGAGGGCACGTAGATACGCAGTATTTT
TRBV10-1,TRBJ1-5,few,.,CASSGHSNQPQHF,TGCGCCAGCAGTGGACATAGCAATCAGCCCCAGCATTTT
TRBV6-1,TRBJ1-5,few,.,CASSEEGSRQPQHF,TGTGCCAGCAGTGAAGAAGGGAGCAGGCAGCCCCAGCATTTT
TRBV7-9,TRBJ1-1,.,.,CASSSPGTNTEAFF,TGTGCCAGCAGCTCCCCCGGTACGAACACTGAAGCTTTCTTT
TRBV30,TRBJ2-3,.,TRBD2,CAWTFGGGEDTQYF,TGTGCCTGGACCTTTGGCGGGGGGGAAGATACGCAGTATTTT
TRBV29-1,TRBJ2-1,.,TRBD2,CSVPGTSGNEQFF,TGCAGCGTTCCCGGGACTAGCGGGAATGAGCAGTTCTTC
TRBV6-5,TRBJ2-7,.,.,CASSYSSIYEQYF,TGTGCCAGCAGTTACTCGAGTATTTACGAGCAGTACTTC
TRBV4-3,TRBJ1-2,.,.,CASSQEWGGFYGYTF,TGCGCCAGCAGCCAAGAATGGGGGGGATTCTATGGCTACACCTTC
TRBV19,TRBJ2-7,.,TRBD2,CASSLRGTSGTYEQYF,TGTGCCAGTAGTCTTCGTGGGACTAGCGGTACCTACGAGCAGTACTTC
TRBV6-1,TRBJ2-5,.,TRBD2,CASSGTSGVQETQYF,TGTGCCAGCAGTGGGACTAGCGGGGTTCAAGAGACCCAGTACTTC
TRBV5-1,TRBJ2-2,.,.,CASSLSGDTGELFF,TGCGCCAGCAGCTTGTCAGGGGACACCGGGGAGCTGTTTTTT
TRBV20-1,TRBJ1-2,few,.,CSASVSRGYTF,TGCAGTGCTAGTGTCTCGAGAGGCTACACCTTC
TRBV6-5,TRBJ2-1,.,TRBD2,CASSYSRTRNEQFF,TGTGCCAGCAGTTACTCCCGGACTAGAAATGAGCAGTTCTTC
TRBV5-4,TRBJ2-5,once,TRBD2,CASSLGLAGDQETQYF,TGTGCCAGCAGCTTGGGCCTAGCGGGAGACCAAGAGACCCAGTACTTC
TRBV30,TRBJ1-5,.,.,CAWSPDTNQPQHF,TGTGCCTGGAGCCCGGACACGAATCAGCCCCAGCATTTT
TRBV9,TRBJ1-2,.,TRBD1,CASTSLGGQDNYGYTF,TGTGCCAGCACCTCACTCGGCGGACAGGATAACTATGGCTACACCTTC
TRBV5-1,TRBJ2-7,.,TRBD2,CASSIPAGGPDDEQYF,TGCGCCAGCAGTATCCCAGCGGGAGGGCCTGATGACGAGCAGTACTTC
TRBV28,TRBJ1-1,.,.,CASSPTQYTEAFF,TGTGCCAGCAGTCCGACTCAGTACACTGAAGCTTTCTTT
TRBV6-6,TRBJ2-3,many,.,CASSTVEYTDTQYF,TGTGCCAGCAGTACGGTGGAGTACACAGATACGCAGTATTTT
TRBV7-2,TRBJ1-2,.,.,CASSLDRERGYTF,TGTGCCAGCAGCTTGGACCGGGAGCGGGGCTACACCTTC
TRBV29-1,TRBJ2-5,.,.,CSVEEPRGGAETQYF,TGCAGCGTTGAAGAGCCAAGGGGGGGGGCAGAGACCCAGTACTTC
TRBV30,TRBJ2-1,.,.,CAWDSSYNEQFF,TGTGCCTGGGACAGCTCCTACAATGAGCAGTTCTTC
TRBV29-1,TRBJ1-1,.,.,CSGQRSSNTEAFF,TGCAGCGGTCAGAGGAGCTCGAACACTGAAGCTTTCTTT
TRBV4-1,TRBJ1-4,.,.,CASSQIMGGANEKLFF,TGCGCCAGCAGCCAAATTATGGGGGGAGCTAATGAAAAACTGTTTTTT
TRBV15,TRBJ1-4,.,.,CATSPPRTLHATNEKLFF,TGTGCCACCAGCCCCCCAAGGACACTACATGCAACTAATGAAAAACTGTTTTTT
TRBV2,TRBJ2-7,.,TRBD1,CASSGTGGYEQYF,TGTGCCAGCAGCGGGACAGGGGGCTACGAGCAGTACTTC
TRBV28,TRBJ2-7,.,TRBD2,CASRPPSGTNEQYF,TGTGCCAGCAGACCCCCTAGCGGCACAAACGAGCAGTACTTC
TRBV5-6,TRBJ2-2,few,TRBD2,CASSETSGRWTGELFF,TGTGCCAGCAGCGAGACTAGCGGGAGGTGGACCGGGGAGCTGTTTTTT
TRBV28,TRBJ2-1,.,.,CASSSGIHEQFF,TGTGCCAGCAGTTCCGGGATCCACGAGCAGTTCTTC
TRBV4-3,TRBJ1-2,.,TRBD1,CASSQDLRQGDGYTF,TGCGCCAGCAGCCAAGATCTGAGACAGGGGGACGGCTACACCTTC
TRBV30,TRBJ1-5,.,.,CAHSQKGGVGNQPQHF,TGTGCCCACTCTCAAAAAGGGGGAGTAGGCAATCAGCCCCAGCATTTT
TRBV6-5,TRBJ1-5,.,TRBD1,CASRRTGDNQPQHF,TGTGCCAGCAGGAGGACAGGGGACAATCAGCCCCAGCATTTT
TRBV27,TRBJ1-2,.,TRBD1,CASSLQGAEGYTF,TGTGCCAGCAGCCTCCAGGGGGCGGAGGGCTACACCTTC
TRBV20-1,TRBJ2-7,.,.,CSAQGRSGQYF,TGCAGTGCCCAGGGTCGCAGTGGGCAGTACTTC
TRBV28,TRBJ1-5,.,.,CASKGQIDQPQHF,TGTGCCAGCAAAGGACAGATCGATCAGCCCCAGCATTTT
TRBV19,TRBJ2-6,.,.,CASGMAGVGANVLTF,TGTGCCAGTGGTATGGCAGGGGTTGGGGCCAACGTCCTGACTTTC
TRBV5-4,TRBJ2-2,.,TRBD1,CASSNRGPNTGELFF,TGTGCCAGCAGCAACAGGGGGCCTAACACCGGGGAGCTGTTTTTT
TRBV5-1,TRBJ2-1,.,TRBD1,CASSSGQGRYNEQFF,TGCGCCAGCAGCTCGGGACAGGGGAGGTACAATGAGCAGTTCTTC
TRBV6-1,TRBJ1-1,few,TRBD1,CAMRTGENTEAFF,TGTGCCATGCGGACAGGGGAGAACACTGAAGCTTTCTTT
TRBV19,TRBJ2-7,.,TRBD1,CASSIGTGNWQYF,TGTGCCAGTAGTATAGGGACAGGAAATTGGCAGTACTTC
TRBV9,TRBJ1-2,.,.,CASSVGGGNYGYTF,TGTGCCAGCAGCGTAGGAGGAGGGAACTATGGCTACACCTTC
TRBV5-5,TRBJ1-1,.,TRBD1,CASSLGGGWTEAFF,TGTGCCAGCAGCTTGGGAGGGGGCTGGACTGAAGCTTTCTTT